This T cell receptor beta chain was recovered during a study of blood T cells in healthy people across ages. The study, taken as a whole, reports: In long-lived donors, naive CD4+ cell counts and diversity exceeded those of aged donors.

The second PCR ran roughly 7 to 12 cycles with a sample-barcoded 5' primer and J-beta primers. TCRdb redid the calling of the 5' RACE reads with MiXCR, one entry per CDR3 protein. The data hold about 670,000 distinct CDR3 sequences, with about 50% observed a single time. The V gene's germline CDR1 is MDHEN and CDR2 SYDVKM. V was cut by 8 bases and J by 4 bases, with 17 bases left in between. The CDR3 is 14 amino acids. This clonotype was detected many times. Antigen specificity is unknown. The sequencing input was blood. V gene TRBV28 combines with J gene TRBJ1-2, with D possibly matching TRBD1 (5 bases). The receptor was derived from a woman aged 80 or over in good health. CDR3: CASSTGGESYGYTF. The CDR3 coding sequence is TGTGCCAGCTCCACGGGGGGGGAAAGCTATGGCTACACCTTC.